This T cell receptor (beta chain) was recovered during a study of T cells after yellow fever vaccination. Findings of the study overall: Weaker in magnitude, the secondary response showed a faster peak on day 5 versus 15. At approximately 96% for CD4 and 70% to 90% for CD8, most primary-vaccination clones showed up again after the booster.

Template switching with 5'RACE generated the TCR cDNA and added a universal primer site and UMIs. Each CDR3 protein gets one entry after TCRdb re-called the 5' RACE reads with MiXCR. The data show about 630,000 distinct CDR3 sequences, over 9% seen once. This CDR3 comprises 15 residues. The germline V gene has CDR1 SQVTM and CDR2 ANQGSEA. The J segment lost 10 bases and the V segment lost 8 bases, leaving 13 bases of the junction unmatched. Regarding this clonotype: Its specificity is not known.

The material sequenced was PBMCs, taken on the day of the yellow fever booster vaccination. This receptor was taken from a man between 25 and 39 years old who received the YFV17D yellow fever vaccine. The chain links TRBV29-1 to TRBJ2-1, with 14 bases identical to TRBD2. The CDR3 DNA reads TGCAGCACCTTCACCGGGACTAGCGGGAGTGGAGAGCAGTTCTTC. This codes for CSTFTGTSGSGEQFF.